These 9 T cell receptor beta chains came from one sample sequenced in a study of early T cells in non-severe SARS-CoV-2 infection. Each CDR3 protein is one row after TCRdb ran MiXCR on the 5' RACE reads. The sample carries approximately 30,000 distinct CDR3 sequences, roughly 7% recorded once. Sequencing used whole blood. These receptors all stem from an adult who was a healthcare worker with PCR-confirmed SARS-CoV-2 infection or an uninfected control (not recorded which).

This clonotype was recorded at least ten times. CDR3 region: CASSWGGTDTQYF. The CDR3 region has the DNA TGTGCCAGCAGCTGGGGGGGCACAGATACGCAGTATTTT. This sequence joins TRBV7-8 and TRBJ2-3, with a tentative D call TRBD2 (6 bases). The CDR3 contains 13 residues. V dropped 4 bases and J dropped 1 base, with 6 bases sitting between them. CDR1 is SGHVS and CDR2 is FQNEAQ in the germline V gene.

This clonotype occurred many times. CDR3 DNA: TGTGCCAGCAGCTATACGGAGAGCTCCTACGAGCAGTACTTC. Translation: CASSYTESSYEQYF. J is TRBJ2-7 and V is TRBV7-9; unclear D gene. The CDR3 is 14 residues long. V was clipped by 4 bases and J by 0 bases, with 10 bases between them. Germline assignment: CDR1 SEHNR and CDR2 FQNEAQ (reference sequence).

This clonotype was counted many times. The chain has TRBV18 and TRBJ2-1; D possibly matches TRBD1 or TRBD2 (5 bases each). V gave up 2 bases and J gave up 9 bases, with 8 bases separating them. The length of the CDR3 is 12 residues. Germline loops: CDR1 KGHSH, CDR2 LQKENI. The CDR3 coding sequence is TGTGCCAGCTCACCAACTAGGGGTGAGCAGTTCTTC. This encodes CASSPTRGEQFF.

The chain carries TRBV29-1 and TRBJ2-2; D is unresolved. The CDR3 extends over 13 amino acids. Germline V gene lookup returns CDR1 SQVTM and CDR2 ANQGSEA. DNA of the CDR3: TGCAGTTCTCTAATAATAAACACCGGGGAGCTGTTTTTT. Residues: CSSLIINTGELFF.

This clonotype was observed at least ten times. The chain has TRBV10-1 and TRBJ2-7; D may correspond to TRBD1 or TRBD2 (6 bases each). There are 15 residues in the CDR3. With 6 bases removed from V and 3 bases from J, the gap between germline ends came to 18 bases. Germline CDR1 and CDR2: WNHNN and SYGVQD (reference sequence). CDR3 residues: CASRARVGGNYEQYF. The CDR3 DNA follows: TGCGCCAGCAGGGCCAGGGTCGGGGGCAACTACGAGCAGTACTTC.

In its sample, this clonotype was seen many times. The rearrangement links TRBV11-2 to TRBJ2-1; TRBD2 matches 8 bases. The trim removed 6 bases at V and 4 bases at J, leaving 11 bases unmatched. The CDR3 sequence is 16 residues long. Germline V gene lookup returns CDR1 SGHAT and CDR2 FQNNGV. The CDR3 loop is CASREIAGGPYNEQFF. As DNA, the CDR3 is TGTGCCAGCAGAGAAATTGCGGGAGGACCTTACAATGAGCAGTTCTTC.

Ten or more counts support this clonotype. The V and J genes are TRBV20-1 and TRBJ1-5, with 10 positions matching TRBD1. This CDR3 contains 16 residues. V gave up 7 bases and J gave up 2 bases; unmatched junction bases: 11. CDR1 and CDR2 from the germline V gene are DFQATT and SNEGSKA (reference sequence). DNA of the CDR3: TGCAGTGTCCCGCGGAGAGGGACAGGGGGCAATCAGCCCCAGCATTTT. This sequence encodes CSVPRRGTGGNQPQHF.

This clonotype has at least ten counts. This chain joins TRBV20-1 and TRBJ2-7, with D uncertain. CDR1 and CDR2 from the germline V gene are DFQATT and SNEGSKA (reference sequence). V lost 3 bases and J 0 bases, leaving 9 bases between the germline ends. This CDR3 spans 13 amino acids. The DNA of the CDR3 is TGCAGTGCTAGGACGCGGAACTCCTACGAGCAGTACTTC. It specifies CSARTRNSYEQYF.

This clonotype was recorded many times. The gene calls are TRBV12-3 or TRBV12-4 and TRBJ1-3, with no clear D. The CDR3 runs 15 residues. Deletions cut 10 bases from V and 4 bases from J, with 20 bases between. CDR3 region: CAIPDSLIKGNTIYF. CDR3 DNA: TGTGCCATCCCCGACTCTCTGATTAAGGGAAACACCATATATTTT.